These T cell receptor beta chains were read from a single sample in a study of blood T cell repertoires in COVID-19. The data were produced by immunoSEQ multiplex PCR, yet TCRdb's version contains in-frame clones alone and is incomplete. This repertoire shows about 98,000 clones, 82% found once; its top ten account for 15% to 20%. The sample was peripheral blood. All receptors come from an elderly man with acute or convalescent COVID-19. Both conserved end residues are part of each CDR3. The order of the fields is D gene, J gene, clone size, V gene, CDR3 protein, CDR3 DNA. D genes are given only for firm matches. A clone size is listed for some rows: how often the clone was seen (once, few, many), or a class if it is expanded.

D: TRBD2; J: TRBJ2-1; size: -; V: TRBV10-2; CDR3: CASSAPGLAGGGEQFF; DNA: TGCGCCAGCAGTGCCCCTGGACTAGCGGGAGGGGGTGAGCAGTTCTTC
D: -; J: TRBJ2-3; size: -; V: TRBV5-1; CDR3: CASSLGSTEADTQYF; DNA: TGCGCCAGCAGCTTGGGATCTACGGAGGCAGATACGCAGTATTTT
D: -; J: TRBJ2-1; size: -; V: TRBV24-1; CDR3: CATSGIDLRDYNEQFF; DNA: TGTGCCACCAGTGGTATAGACCTCAGGGACTACAATGAGCAGTTCTTC
D: -; J: TRBJ2-7; size: -; V: TRBV10-3; CDR3: CAITGQKETYEQYF; DNA: TGTGCCATCACCGGACAGAAAGAGACCTACGAGCAGTACTTC
D: -; J: TRBJ2-6; size: -; V: TRBV11-2; CDR3: CADRGAGANVLTF; DNA: TGTGCGGATCGGGGGGCCGGGGCCAACGTCCTGACTTTC
D: -; J: TRBJ1-2; size: -; V: TRBV6-5; CDR3: CASSFETGGRYGYTF; DNA: TGTGCCAGCAGTTTTGAGACAGGCGGGCGCTATGGCTACACCTTC
D: -; J: TRBJ2-7; size: -; V: TRBV28; CDR3: CAVGGLSGEQYF; DNA: TGTGCCGTAGGCGGACTCTCTGGCGAGCAGTACTTC
D: TRBD1; J: TRBJ2-7; size: -; V: TRBV7-9; CDR3: CASSSTFGTGSYEQYF; DNA: TGTGCCAGCAGCTCCACGTTTGGGACAGGGAGCTACGAGCAGTACTTC
D: -; J: TRBJ2-7; size: once; V: TRBV23-1; CDR3: CASRRVGLYEQYF; DNA: TGCGCCAGCAGACGTGTGGGGCTCTACGAGCAGTACTTC
D: -; J: TRBJ2-3; size: -; V: TRBV5-1; CDR3: CASSNGGPTDTQYF; DNA: TGCGCCAGCAGTAACGGGGGTCCCACAGATACGCAGTATTTT
D: -; J: TRBJ1-4; size: -; V: TRBV6-5; CDR3: CASSSELPGGYEKLFF; DNA: TGTGCCAGCAGTTCCGAACTACCCGGGGGGTACGAAAAACTGTTTTTT
D: -; J: TRBJ1-2; size: -; V: TRBV11-2; CDR3: CASSRNLQGVPLGYTF; DNA: TGTGCCAGCAGCCGCAACCTACAGGGCGTCCCCCTTGGCTACACCTTC
D: -; J: TRBJ1-1; size: -; V: TRBV19; CDR3: CATTDMNTEAFF; DNA: TGTGCGACGACGGACATGAACACTGAAGCTTTCTTT
D: -; J: TRBJ2-2; size: -; V: TRBV6-5; CDR3: CASRQPGVNTGELFF; DNA: TGTGCCAGCAGGCAACCGGGGGTGAACACCGGGGAGCTGTTTTTT
D: -; J: TRBJ2-2; size: few; V: TRBV5-1; CDR3: CASSLGPRVNTGELFF; DNA: TGCGCCAGCAGCTTGGGGCCCAGGGTGAACACCGGGGAGCTGTTTTTT
D: TRBD2; J: TRBJ2-7; size: -; V: TRBV6-2/TRBV6-3; CDR3: CASSRSGGLYEQYF; DNA: TGTGCCAGCAGTCGAAGCGGGGGCCTCTACGAGCAGTACTTC
D: -; J: TRBJ1-5; size: -; V: TRBV18; CDR3: CASSLPGGANQPQHF; DNA: TGTGCCAGCTCACTTCCGGGGGGGGCGAATCAGCCCCAGCATTTT
D: -; J: TRBJ2-7; size: -; V: TRBV28; CDR3: CASRTPPPYEQYF; DNA: TGTGCCAGCCGGACTCCCCCCCCTTACGAGCAGTACTTC
D: TRBD2; J: TRBJ2-1; size: -; V: TRBV7-2; CDR3: CASSLRVWTSGVGEQFF; DNA: TGTGCCAGCAGCTTAAGGGTCTGGACTAGCGGGGTTGGTGAGCAGTTCTTC
D: TRBD1; J: TRBJ2-1; size: few; V: TRBV7-9; CDR3: CASSLDMGQGYNEQFF; DNA: TGTGCCAGCAGCTTAGATATGGGACAGGGATACAATGAGCAGTTCTTC
D: -; J: TRBJ2-5; size: -; V: TRBV10-3; CDR3: CAIRASDRAGETQYF; DNA: TGTGCCATCAGAGCCTCTGACAGGGCGGGGGAGACCCAGTACTTC
D: -; J: TRBJ1-1; size: -; V: TRBV28; CDR3: CASSGAGQGHTEAFF; DNA: TGTGCCAGCAGTGGGGCCGGGCAGGGGCACACTGAAGCTTTCTTT
D: TRBD1; J: TRBJ2-1; size: -; V: TRBV3-1/TRBV3-2; CDR3: CASSLPDRYNEQFF; DNA: TGTGCCAGCAGCCTACCGGACAGGTACAATGAGCAGTTCTTC
D: TRBD1; J: TRBJ1-1; size: -; V: TRBV7-9; CDR3: CASRTGQGNTEAFF; DNA: TGTGCCAGCAGAACGGGACAGGGCAACACTGAAGCTTTCTTT
D: TRBD1; J: TRBJ1-5; size: once; V: TRBV6-2/TRBV6-3; CDR3: CASSSTTGFGNQPQHF; DNA: TGTGCCAGCAGTTCAACGACAGGGTTCGGGAATCAGCCCCAGCATTTT
D: -; J: TRBJ2-2; size: -; V: TRBV5-1; CDR3: CASSQGGDGELFF; DNA: TGCGCCAGCAGCCAGGGTGGTGACGGGGAGCTGTTTTTT
D: -; J: TRBJ2-3; size: -; V: TRBV27; CDR3: CASSLIASRTDTQYF; DNA: TGTGCCAGCAGTTTAATTGCGTCGCGCACAGATACGCAGTATTTT
D: TRBD2; J: TRBJ2-1; size: -; V: TRBV3-1/TRBV3-2; CDR3: CASSSSLAGVNTYNEQFF; DNA: TGTGCCAGCAGCTCCAGCCTAGCGGGAGTCAACACCTACAATGAGCAGTTCTTC
D: -; J: TRBJ2-3; size: -; V: TRBV27; CDR3: CASSSYSDSTDTQYF; DNA: TGTGCCAGCAGCTCGTACTCCGATAGCACAGATACGCAGTATTTT
D: -; J: TRBJ1-1; size: -; V: TRBV27; CDR3: CASGLRSQGTEAFF; DNA: TGTGCCAGCGGCCTCAGAAGTCAGGGCACTGAAGCTTTCTTT
D: -; J: TRBJ2-3; size: -; V: TRBV20-1; CDR3: CSARLVDTQYF; DNA: TGCAGTGCCCGACTAGTAGATACGCAGTATTTT
D: -; J: TRBJ1-5; size: once; V: TRBV20-1; CDR3: CSASRGGGGRNQPQHF; DNA: TGCAGTGCTAGTAGAGGTGGGGGGGGGCGCAATCAGCCCCAGCATTTT
D: TRBD1; J: TRBJ1-2; size: few; V: TRBV18; CDR3: CASSQGARQEAGYTF; DNA: TGTGCCAGCTCCCAGGGGGCGAGACAAGAGGCTGGCTACACCTTC
D: -; J: TRBJ2-5; size: few; V: TRBV7-8; CDR3: CASSLGGKQETQYF; DNA: TGTGCCAGCAGCTTAGGGGGCAAGCAAGAGACCCAGTACTTC
D: TRBD1; J: TRBJ2-7; size: -; V: TRBV28; CDR3: CASSPGTGQYF; DNA: TGTGCCAGCAGTCCGGGGACAGGGCAGTACTTC
D: -; J: TRBJ2-1; size: -; V: TRBV6-4; CDR3: CASSRGNEQFF; DNA: TGTGCCAGCAGCCGGGGCAATGAGCAGTTCTTC
D: -; J: TRBJ1-6; size: few; V: TRBV18; CDR3: CASSPNPGEPLHF; DNA: TGTGCCAGCTCACCAAACCCGGGAGAACCCCTCCACTTT
D: -; J: TRBJ2-3; size: -; V: TRBV27; CDR3: CASSWGRATDTQYF; DNA: TGTGCCAGCAGTTGGGGCAGAGCCACAGATACGCAGTATTTT
D: TRBD1; J: TRBJ1-6; size: once; V: TRBV10-3; CDR3: CAISEGQGNSPLHF; DNA: TGTGCCATCAGTGAGGGACAGGGGAATTCACCCCTCCACTTT
D: TRBD1; J: TRBJ2-5; size: -; V: TRBV6-5; CDR3: CASSRDREGQYF; DNA: TGTGCCAGCAGCCGGGACAGGGAAGGCCAGTACTTC
D: TRBD2; J: TRBJ2-3; size: once; V: TRBV2; CDR3: CASSPATSGSLTDTQYF; DNA: TGTGCCAGCAGTCCCGCGACTAGCGGGAGCCTCACAGATACGCAGTATTTT
D: TRBD1; J: TRBJ1-4; size: -; V: TRBV28; CDR3: CASRGQGAGEKLFF; DNA: TGTGCCAGCAGGGGACAGGGGGCAGGTGAAAAACTGTTTTTT
D: -; J: TRBJ2-7; size: -; V: TRBV5-1; CDR3: CASSPQRSYEQYF; DNA: TGCGCCAGCAGCCCGCAGCGATCTTACGAGCAGTACTTC
D: TRBD1; J: TRBJ2-7; size: -; V: TRBV30; CDR3: CAWEGQSPYEQYF; DNA: TGTGCCTGGGAGGGACAGTCTCCGTACGAGCAGTACTTC
D: -; J: TRBJ2-7; size: once; V: TRBV19; CDR3: CASSGGGTVSEQYF; DNA: TGTGCCAGTAGTGGAGGAGGGACAGTTTCCGAGCAGTACTTC
D: -; J: TRBJ1-6; size: -; V: TRBV19; CDR3: CASKVEAGDPYNSPLHF; DNA: TGTGCCAGTAAGGTGGAGGCAGGGGACCCCTATAATTCACCCCTCCACTTT
D: TRBD1; J: TRBJ1-2; size: -; V: TRBV19; CDR3: CASVPSGGLNYGYTF; DNA: TGTGCCAGTGTCCCCTCAGGGGGTCTTAACTATGGCTACACCTTC
D: -; J: TRBJ1-2; size: -; V: TRBV6-1; CDR3: CASSERGLDNYGYTF; DNA: TGTGCCAGCAGTGAAAGGGGCCTCGATAACTATGGCTACACCTTC